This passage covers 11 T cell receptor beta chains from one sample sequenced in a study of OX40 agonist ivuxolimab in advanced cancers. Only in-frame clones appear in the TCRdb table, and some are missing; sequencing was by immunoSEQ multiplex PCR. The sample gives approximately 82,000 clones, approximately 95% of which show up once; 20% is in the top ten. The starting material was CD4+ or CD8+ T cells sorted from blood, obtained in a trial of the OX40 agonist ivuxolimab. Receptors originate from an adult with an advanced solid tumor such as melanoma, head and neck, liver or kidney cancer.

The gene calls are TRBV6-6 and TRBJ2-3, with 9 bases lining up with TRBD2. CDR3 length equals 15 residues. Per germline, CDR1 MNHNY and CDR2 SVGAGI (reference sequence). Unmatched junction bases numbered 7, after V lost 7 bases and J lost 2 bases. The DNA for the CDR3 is TGTGCCAGCACCCGGGCGGGGGGGCTCACAGATACGCAGTATTTT. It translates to CASTRAGGLTDTQYF.

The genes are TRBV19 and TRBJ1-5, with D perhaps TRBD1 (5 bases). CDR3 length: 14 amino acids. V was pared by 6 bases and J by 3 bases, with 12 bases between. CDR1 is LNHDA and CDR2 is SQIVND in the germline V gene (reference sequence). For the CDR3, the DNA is TGTGCCAGTAGGGTAGGGGCGTTCAATCAGCCCCAGCATTTT. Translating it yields CASRVGAFNQPQHF.

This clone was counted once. CDR3 bases: TGTGCCAGTACCCTCGGACAGGGAGGTTTTCAGCCCCAGCATTTT. This translates into CASTLGQGGFQPQHF. This rearrangement joins TRBV19 to TRBJ1-5; 8 bases match TRBD1. Germline loops: CDR1 LNHDA, CDR2 SQIVND (reference sequence). The CDR3 has 15 residues. The J segment lost 6 bases and the V segment lost 7 bases, leaving 11 bases of the junction unmatched.

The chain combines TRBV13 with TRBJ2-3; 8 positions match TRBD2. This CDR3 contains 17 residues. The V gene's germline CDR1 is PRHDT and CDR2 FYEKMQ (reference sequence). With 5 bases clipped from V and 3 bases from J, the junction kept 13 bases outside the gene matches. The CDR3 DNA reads TGTGCCAGCAGCCCCCCGGTGGAGCGGGGGAGTACAGATACGCAGTATTTT. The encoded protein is CASSPPVERGSTDTQYF. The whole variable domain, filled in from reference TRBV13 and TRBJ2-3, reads AAGVIQSPRHLIKEKRETATLKCYPIPRHDTVYWYQQGPGQDPQFLISFYEKMQSDKGSIPDRFSAQQFSDYHSELNMSSLELGDSALYFCASSPPVERGSTDTQYFGPGTRLTVL.

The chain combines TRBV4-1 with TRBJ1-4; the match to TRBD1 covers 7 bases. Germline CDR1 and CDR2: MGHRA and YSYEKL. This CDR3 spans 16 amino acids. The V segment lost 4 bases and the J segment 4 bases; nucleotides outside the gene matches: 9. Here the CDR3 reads CASSPRGTANNEKLFF. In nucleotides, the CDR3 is TGCGCCAGCAGCCCGCGAGGGACAGCGAATAATGAAAAACTGTTTTTT.

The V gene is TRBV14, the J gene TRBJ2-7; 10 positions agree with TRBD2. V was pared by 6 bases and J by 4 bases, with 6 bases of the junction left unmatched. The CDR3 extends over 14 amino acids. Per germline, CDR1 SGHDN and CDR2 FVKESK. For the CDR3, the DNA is TGTGCCAGCAGACCTAGCGGGAGTGGGTACGAGCAGTACTTC. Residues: CASRPSGSGYEQYF.

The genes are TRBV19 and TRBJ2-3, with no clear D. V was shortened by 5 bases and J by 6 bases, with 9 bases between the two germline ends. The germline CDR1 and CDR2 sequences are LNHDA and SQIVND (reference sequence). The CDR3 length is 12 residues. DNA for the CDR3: TGTGCCAGTAGTCTAAGCAGGGATACGCAGTATTTT. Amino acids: CASSLSRDTQYF.

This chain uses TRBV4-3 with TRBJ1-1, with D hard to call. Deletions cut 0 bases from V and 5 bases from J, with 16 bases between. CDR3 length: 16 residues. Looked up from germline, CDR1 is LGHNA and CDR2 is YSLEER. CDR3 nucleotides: TGCGCCAGCAGCCAAGATGGTAACGCGCCGGGAACTGAAGCTTTCTTT. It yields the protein CASSQDGNAPGTEAFF.

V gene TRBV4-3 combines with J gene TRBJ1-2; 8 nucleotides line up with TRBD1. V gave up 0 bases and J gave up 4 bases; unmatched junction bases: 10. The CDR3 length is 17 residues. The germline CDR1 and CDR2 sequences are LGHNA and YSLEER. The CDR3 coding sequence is TGCGCCAGCAGCCAAGATATTTCAGGGGGCATGAGCTATGGCTACACCTTC. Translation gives CASSQDISGGMSYGYTF.

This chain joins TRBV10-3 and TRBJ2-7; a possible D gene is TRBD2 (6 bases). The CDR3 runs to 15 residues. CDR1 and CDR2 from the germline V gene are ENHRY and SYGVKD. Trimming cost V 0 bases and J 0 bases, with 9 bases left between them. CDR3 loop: CAISESGGSSYEQYF. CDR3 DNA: TGTGCCATCAGTGAGTCCGGGGGATCCTCCTACGAGCAGTACTTC.

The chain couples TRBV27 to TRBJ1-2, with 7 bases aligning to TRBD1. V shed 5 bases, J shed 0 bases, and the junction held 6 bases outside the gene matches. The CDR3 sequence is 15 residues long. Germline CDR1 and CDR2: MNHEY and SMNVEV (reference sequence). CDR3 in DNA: TGTGCCAGCAGTCCCCGGACAGGCGCTAACTATGGCTACACCTTC. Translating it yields CASSPRTGANYGYTF.